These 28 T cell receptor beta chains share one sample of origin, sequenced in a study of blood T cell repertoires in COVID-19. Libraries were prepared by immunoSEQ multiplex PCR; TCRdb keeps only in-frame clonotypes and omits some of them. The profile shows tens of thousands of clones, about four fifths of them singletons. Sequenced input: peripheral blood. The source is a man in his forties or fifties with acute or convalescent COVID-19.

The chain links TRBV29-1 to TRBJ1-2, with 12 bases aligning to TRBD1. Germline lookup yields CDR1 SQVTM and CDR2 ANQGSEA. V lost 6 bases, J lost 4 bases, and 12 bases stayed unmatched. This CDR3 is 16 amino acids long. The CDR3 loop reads CSVVPGTGGIGYGYTF. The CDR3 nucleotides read TGCAGCGTAGTGCCCGGGACAGGGGGCATCGGCTATGGCTACACCTTC. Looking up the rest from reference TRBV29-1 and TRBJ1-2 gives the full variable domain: SAVISQKPSRDICQRGTSLTIQCQVDSQVTMMFWYRQQPGQSLTLIATANQGSEATYESGFVIDKFPISRPNLTFSTLTVSNMSPEDSSIYLCSVVPGTGGIGYGYTFGSGTRLTVV.

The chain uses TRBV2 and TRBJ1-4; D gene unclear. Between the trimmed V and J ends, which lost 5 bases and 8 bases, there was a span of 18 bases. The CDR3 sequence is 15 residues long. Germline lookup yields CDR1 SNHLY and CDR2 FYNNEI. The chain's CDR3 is CASSPNGGFNEKLFF. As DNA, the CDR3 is TGTGCCAGCAGTCCCAATGGAGGGTTTAACGAAAAACTGTTTTTT.

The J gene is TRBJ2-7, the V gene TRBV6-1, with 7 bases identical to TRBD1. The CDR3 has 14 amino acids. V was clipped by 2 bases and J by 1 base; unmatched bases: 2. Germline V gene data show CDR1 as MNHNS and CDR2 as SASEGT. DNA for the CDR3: TGTGCCAGCAGTGAACCGGGACAGTCCTACGAGCAGTACTTC. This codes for CASSEPGQSYEQYF.

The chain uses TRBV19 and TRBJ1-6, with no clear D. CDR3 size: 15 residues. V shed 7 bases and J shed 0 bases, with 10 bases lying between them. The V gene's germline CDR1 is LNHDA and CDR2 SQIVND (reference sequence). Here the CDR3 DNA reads TGTGCCAGTAAGTTCAAGAGCTCCTATAATTCACCCCTCCACTTT. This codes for CASKFKSSYNSPLHF.

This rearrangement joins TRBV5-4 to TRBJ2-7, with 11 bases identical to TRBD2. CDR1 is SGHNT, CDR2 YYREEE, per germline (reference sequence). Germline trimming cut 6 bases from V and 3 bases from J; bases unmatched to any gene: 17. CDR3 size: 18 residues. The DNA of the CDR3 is TGTGCCAGCATTAAATCCAGGGAGGGGCTAGCGGGAGGCTACGAGCAGTACTTC. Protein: CASIKSREGLAGGYEQYF.

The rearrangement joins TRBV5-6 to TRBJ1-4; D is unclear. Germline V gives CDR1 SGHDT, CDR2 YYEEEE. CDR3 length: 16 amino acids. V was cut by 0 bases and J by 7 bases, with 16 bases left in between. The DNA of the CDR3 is TGTGCCAGCAGCTTGGCCCTTGCGTTGGCAGGTGAAAAACTGTTTTTT. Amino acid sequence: CASSLALALAGEKLFF.

CDR3 sequence: CASSSHTGSNQRTYEQYF. The CDR3 DNA is TGTGCCAGCAGCTCCCACACCGGTTCCAACCAGAGGACCTACGAGCAGTACTTC. The chain employs TRBV7-9 and TRBJ2-7, with no clear D. The CDR3 has 18 amino acids. Deletions cut 4 bases from V and 2 bases from J, with 24 bases between. Germline V gives CDR1 SEHNR, CDR2 FQNEAQ (reference sequence).

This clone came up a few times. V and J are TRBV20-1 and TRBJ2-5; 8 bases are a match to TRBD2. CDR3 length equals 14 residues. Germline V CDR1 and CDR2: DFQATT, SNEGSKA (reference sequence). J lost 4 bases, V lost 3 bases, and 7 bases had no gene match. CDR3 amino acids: CSASPGAGGETQYF. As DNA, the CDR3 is TGCAGTGCTAGTCCCGGGGCGGGAGGAGAGACCCAGTACTTC.

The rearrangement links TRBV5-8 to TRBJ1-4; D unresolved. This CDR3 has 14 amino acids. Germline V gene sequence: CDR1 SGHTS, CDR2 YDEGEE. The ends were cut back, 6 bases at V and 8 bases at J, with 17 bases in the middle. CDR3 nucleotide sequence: TGTGCCAGCAACTGGAGGCGGCTGGGGGAAAAACTGTTTTTT. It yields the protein CASNWRRLGEKLFF.

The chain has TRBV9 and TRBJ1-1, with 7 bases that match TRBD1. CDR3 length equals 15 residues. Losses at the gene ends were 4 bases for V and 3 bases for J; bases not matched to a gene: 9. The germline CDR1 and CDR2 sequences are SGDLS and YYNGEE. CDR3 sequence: CASSPRQGEYTEAFF. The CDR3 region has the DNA TGTGCCAGCAGCCCCCGACAGGGAGAGTACACTGAAGCTTTCTTT.

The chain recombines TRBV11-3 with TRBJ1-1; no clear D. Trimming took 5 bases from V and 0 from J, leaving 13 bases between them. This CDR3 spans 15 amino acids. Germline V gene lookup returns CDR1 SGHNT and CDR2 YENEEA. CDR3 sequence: CASSLGSSMNTEAFF. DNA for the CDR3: TGTGCCAGCAGCCTAGGAAGTAGTATGAACACTGAAGCTTTCTTT.

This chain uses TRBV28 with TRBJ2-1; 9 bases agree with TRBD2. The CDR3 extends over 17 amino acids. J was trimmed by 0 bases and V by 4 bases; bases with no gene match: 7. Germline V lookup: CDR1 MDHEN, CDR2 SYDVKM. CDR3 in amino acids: CASSSLFSGSSYNEQFF. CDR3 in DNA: TGTGCCAGCAGTTCCCTTTTTAGCGGGAGCTCCTACAATGAGCAGTTCTTC.

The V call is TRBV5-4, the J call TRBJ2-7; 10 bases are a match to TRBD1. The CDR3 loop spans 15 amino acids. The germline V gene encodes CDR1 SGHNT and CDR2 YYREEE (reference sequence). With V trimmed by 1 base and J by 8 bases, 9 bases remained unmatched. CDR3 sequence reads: CASSLWGTGVRKQYF. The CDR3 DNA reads TGTGCCAGCAGCTTGTGGGGGACAGGGGTCCGCAAGCAGTACTTC.

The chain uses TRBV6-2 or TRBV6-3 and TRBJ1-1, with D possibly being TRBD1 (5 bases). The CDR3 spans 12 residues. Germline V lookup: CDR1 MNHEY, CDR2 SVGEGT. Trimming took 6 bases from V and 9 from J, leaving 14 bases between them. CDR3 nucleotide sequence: TGTGCCAGCAGCCCTCTACGACAGAAAGCTTTCTTT. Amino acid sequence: CASSPLRQKAFF.

The CDR3 bases are TGCGCCAGCAGGGCCACCGGGACAGGGAGCTATAATGAAAAACTGTTTTTT. This codes for CASRATGTGSYNEKLFF. This sequence joins TRBV5-1 and TRBJ1-4; 9 bases fit TRBD1. This CDR3 comprises 17 residues. Germline CDR1 SGHRS, CDR2 YFSETQ. Trimming cost V 5 bases and J 4 bases; bases outside gene matches: 12.

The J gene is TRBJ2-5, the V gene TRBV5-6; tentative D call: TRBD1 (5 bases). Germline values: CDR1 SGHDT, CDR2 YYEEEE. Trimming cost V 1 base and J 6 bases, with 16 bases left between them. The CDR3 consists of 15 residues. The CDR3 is CASSLTLTTAKTQYF. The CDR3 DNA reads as TGTGCCAGCAGCTTGACCCTAACGACAGCAAAGACCCAGTACTTC.

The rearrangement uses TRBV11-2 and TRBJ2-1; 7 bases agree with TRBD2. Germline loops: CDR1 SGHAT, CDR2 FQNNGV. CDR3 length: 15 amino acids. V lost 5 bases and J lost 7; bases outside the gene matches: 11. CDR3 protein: CASSAPGTTQNEQFF. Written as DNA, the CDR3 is TGTGCCAGCAGCGCTCCCGGGACTACCCAAAATGAGCAGTTCTTC.

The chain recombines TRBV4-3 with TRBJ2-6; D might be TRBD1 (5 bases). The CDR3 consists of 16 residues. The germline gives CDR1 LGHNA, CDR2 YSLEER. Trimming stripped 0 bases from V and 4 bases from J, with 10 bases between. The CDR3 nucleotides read TGCGCCAGCAGCCAAGATGGCAGGGCCGGGGCCAACGTCCTGACTTTC. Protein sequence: CASSQDGRAGANVLTF.

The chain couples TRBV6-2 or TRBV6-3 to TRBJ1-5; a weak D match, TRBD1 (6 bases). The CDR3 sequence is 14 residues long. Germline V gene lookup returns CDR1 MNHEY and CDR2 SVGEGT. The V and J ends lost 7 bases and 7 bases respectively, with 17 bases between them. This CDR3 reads CASNPTGTGQPQHF. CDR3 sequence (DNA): TGTGCCAGCAACCCAACAGGGACGGGGCAGCCCCAGCATTTT.

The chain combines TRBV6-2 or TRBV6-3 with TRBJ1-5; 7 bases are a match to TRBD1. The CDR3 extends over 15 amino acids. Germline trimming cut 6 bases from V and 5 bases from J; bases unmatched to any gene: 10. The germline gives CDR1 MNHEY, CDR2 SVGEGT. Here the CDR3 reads CASSRLGQIYQPQHF. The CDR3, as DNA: TGTGCCAGCAGCCGACTGGGACAGATCTATCAGCCCCAGCATTTT.

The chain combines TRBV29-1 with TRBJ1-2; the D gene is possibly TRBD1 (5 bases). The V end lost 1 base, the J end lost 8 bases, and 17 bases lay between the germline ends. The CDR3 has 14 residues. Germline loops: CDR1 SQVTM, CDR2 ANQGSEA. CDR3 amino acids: CSVEVTGSVSGYTF. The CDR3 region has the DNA TGCAGCGTTGAAGTTACAGGTTCCGTTTCGGGCTACACCTTC.

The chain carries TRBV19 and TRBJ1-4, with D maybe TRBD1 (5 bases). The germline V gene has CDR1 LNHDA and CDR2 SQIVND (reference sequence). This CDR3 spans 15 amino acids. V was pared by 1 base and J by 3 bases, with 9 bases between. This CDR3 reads CASSIGKGPNEKLFF. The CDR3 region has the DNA TGTGCCAGTAGTATAGGGAAGGGGCCTAATGAAAAACTGTTTTTT.

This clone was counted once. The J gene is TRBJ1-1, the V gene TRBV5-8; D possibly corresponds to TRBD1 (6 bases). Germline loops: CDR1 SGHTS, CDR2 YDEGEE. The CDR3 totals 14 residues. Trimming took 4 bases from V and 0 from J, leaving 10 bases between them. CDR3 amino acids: CASSPGELNTEAFF. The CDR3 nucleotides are TGTGCCAGCAGCCCAGGGGAGTTGAACACTGAAGCTTTCTTT.

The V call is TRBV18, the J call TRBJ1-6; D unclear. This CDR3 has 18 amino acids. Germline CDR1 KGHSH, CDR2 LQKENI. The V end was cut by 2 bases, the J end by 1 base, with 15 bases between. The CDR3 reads CASSPISQSRSYNSPLHF. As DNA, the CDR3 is TGTGCCAGCTCACCAATATCACAGTCTCGGTCCTATAATTCACCCCTCCACTTT.

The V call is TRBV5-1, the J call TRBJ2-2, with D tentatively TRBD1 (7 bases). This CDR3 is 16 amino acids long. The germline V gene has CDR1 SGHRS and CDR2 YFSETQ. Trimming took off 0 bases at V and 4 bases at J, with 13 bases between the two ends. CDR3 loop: CASSLGAGGITGELFF. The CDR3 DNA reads TGCGCCAGCAGCTTGGGCGCAGGGGGGATCACCGGGGAGCTGTTTTTT.

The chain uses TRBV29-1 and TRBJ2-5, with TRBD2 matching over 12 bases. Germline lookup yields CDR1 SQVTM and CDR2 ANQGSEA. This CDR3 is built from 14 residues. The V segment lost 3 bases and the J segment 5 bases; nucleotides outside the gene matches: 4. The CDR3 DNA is TGCAGCGTTGACTCTAGCGGGGGGGCGGAGACCCAGTACTTC. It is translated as CSVDSSGGAETQYF.

CDR3 nucleotide sequence: TGTGCCAGCACCAACGAGAGGGTAGGGTATAATTCACCCCTCCACTTT. Protein sequence: CASTNERVGYNSPLHF. This chain connects TRBV2 to TRBJ1-6; D uncertain. CDR1 and CDR2 (germline): SNHLY, FYNNEI. Deletions cut 7 bases from V and 4 bases from J, with 17 bases between. The CDR3 loop spans 16 amino acids.

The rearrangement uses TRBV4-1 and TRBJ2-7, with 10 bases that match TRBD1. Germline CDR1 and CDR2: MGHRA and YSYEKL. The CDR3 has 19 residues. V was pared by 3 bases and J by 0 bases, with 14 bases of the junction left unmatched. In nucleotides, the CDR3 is TGCGCCAGCAGCCACCAAGTCCCGGGACAGGGGCATAGCTCCTACGAGCAGTACTTC. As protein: CASSHQVPGQGHSSYEQYF.